This TCR beta chain comes out of a study of blood T cell repertoires in COVID-19. The wider study: The origin of the acute and convalescent COVID-19 samples was the United States, Italy and Spain. PBMCs, B-cell-depleted T cells, or T cells provided the cDNA or gDNA that made up the material.

In the source study's methods: It was from reference gene primer amplification that nucleated cell counts were estimated. Clones were read by immunoSEQ multiplex PCR, and TCRdb kept only the in-frame ones, dropping some. That table is the source of V, J and clone size, and D and trimming were worked out from the DNA. There are fewer than 350,000 clones in the sample; 90% occur only once, and approximately 7.5% lies in the top ten. Enrolled during active infection, Seattle patients were then followed longitudinally. The CDR3 contains 18 residues. This clonotype was obtained from a woman under 40 with COVID-19, enrolled during active disease. The chain couples TRBV21-1 to TRBJ2-1; the table's D call, TRBD2, was not checked against the DNA. TRBV21-1 is a recognized pseudogene. The sequenced sample consisted of peripheral blood. CDR3: CASSKVIRASGPHNEQFF. The CDR3 DNA sequence: TGTGCCAGCAGCAAAGTTATTAGGGCTAGCGGCCCTCACAATGAGCAGTTCTTC.